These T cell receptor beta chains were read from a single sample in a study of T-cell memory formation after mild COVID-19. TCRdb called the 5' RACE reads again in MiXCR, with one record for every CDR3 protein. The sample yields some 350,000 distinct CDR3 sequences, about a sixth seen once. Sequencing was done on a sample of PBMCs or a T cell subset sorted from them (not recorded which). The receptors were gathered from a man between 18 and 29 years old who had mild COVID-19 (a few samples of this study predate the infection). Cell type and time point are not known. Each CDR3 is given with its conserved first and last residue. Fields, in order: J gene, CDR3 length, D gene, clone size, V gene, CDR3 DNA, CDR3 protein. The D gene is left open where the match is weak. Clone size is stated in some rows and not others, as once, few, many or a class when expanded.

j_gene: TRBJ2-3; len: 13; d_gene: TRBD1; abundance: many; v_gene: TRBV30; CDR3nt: TGTGCCTGGCGACAAAACCCCGGGACAGGGCAGTATTTT; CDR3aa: CAWRQNPGTGQYF
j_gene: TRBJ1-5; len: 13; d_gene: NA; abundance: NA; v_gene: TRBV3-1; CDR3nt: TGTGCCAGCAGCCAAAAGGCGAATCAGCCCCAGCATTTT; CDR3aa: CASSQKANQPQHF
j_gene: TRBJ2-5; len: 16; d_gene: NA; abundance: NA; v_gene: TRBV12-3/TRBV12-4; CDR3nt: TGTGCCAGCAGTATGCTACTAGCTGAGGGTAGAGAGACCCAGTACTTC; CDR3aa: CASSMLLAEGRETQYF
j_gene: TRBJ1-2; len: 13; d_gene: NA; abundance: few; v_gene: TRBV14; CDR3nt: TGTGCCAGCAGCCCTAGGACTCATGACGGCTACACCTTC; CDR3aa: CASSPRTHDGYTF
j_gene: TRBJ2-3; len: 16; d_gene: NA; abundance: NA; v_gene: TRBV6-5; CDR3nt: TGTGCCAGCAGTTGGGGACGTGGGATAAGCGAAGATACGCAGTATTTT; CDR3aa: CASSWGRGISEDTQYF
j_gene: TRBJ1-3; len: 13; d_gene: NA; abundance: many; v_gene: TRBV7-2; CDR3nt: TGTGCCAGCAGCTCCGGGACGAGAAACACCATATATTTT; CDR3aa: CASSSGTRNTIYF
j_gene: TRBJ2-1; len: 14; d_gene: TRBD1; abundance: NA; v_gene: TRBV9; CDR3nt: TGTGCCAGCAGCGCCGGGACAGGGTCCAGGGAGCAGTTCTTC; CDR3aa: CASSAGTGSREQFF
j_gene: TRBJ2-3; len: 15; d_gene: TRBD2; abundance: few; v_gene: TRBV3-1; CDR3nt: TGTGCCAGCAGCCGACTAGCGGCTAGCACAGATACGCAGTATTTT; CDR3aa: CASSRLAASTDTQYF
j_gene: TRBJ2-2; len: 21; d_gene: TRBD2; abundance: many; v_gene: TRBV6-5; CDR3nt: TGTGCCAGCAGAAACGTAGCGGGGGGACGGACCCGCTTATCGAACACCGGGGAGCTGTTTTTT; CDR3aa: CASRNVAGGRTRLSNTGELFF
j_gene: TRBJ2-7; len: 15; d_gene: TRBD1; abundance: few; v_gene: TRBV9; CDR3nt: TGTGCCAGCAGCGTAGGGGGACAGGCGGGTTTCGAGCAGTACTTC; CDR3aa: CASSVGGQAGFEQYF
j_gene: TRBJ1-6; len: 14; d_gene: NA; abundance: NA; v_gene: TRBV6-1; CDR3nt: TGTGCCAGCAGTGAACAGTACTATAATTCACCCCTCCACTTT; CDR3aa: CASSEQYYNSPLHF
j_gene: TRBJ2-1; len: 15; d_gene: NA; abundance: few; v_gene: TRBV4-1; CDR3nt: TGCGCCAGCAGCCACACCGGGACAATCTACAATGAGCAGTTCTTC; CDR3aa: CASSHTGTIYNEQFF
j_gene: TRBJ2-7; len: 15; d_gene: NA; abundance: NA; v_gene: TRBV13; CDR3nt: TGTGCCAGCAGCACCCGGCGGGGGCTACTCTACGAGCAGTACTTC; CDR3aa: CASSTRRGLLYEQYF
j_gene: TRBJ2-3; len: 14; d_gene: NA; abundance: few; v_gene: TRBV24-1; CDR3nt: TGTGCCACCAGTGGGGGAGCGGTCACAGATACGCAGTATTTT; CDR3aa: CATSGGAVTDTQYF
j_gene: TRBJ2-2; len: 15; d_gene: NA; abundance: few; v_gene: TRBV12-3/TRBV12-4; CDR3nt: TGTGCCAGCAGTTACCTTGCAGGGTCGTCAGGGGAGCTGTTTTTT; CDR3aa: CASSYLAGSSGELFF
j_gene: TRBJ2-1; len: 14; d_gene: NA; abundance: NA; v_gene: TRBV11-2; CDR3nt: TGTGCCAGCAGCCCGACGCCCTCCGGGGCCGAGCAGTTCTTC; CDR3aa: CASSPTPSGAEQFF
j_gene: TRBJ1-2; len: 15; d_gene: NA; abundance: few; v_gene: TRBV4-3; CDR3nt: TGCGCCAGCAGCCATGGAAGGGAAGCTAACTATGGCTACACCTTC; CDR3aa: CASSHGREANYGYTF
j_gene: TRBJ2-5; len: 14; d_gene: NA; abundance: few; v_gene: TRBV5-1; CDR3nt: TGCGCCAGCCGCCTGGGGGCCGTGCAAGAGACCCAGTACTTC; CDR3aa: CASRLGAVQETQYF
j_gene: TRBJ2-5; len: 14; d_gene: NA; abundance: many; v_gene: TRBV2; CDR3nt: TGTGCCAGCTCAAGGACAACCTCCGGGGAGACCCAGTACTTC; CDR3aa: CASSRTTSGETQYF
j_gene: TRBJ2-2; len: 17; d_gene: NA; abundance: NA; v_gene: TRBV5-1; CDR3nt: TGCGCCAGCAGCCCACCCCCGGGAGAAGCGAACACCGGGGAGCTGTTTTTT; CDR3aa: CASSPPPGEANTGELFF
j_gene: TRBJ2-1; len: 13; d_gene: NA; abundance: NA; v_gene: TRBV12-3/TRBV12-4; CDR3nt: TGTGCCAGCAGTTTTGACGGATCCAATGAGCAGTTCTTC; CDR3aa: CASSFDGSNEQFF
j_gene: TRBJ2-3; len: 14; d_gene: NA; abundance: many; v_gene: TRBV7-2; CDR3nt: TGTGCCAGCAGCTCGCCTGGGGGGACAGATACGCAGTATTTT; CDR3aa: CASSSPGGTDTQYF
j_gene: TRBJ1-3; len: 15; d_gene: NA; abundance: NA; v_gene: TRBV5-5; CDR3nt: TGTGCCAGCAGCTTGGAGCGGTTCTATGGAAACACCATATATTTT; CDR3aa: CASSLERFYGNTIYF
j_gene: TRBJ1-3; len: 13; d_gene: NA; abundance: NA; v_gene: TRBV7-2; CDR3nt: TGTGCCAGCAGCTCACAACTTGGAAACACCATATATTTT; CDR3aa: CASSSQLGNTIYF
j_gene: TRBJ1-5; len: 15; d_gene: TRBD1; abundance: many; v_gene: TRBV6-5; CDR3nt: TGTGCCAGCAGCCTTACAGGGGCGAGCAATCAGCCCCAGCATTTT; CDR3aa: CASSLTGASNQPQHF
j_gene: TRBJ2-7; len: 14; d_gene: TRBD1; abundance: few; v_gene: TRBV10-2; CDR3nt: TGCGCCAGCAGTTCGGACAGGGACAGCTACGAGCAGTACTTC; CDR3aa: CASSSDRDSYEQYF
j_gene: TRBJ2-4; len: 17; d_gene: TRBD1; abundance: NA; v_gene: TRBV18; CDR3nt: TGTGCCAGCTCACCACGGGGACAGGGGGCGGCCAAAAACATTCAGTACTTC; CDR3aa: CASSPRGQGAAKNIQYF
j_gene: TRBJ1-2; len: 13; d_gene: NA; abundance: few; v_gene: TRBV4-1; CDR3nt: TGCGCCAGCAGCCGGTCCGGGGACCCAAATTACACCTTC; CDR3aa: CASSRSGDPNYTF
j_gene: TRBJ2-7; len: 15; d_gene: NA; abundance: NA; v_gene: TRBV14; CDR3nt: TGTGCCAGCAGCCACCAAGGGAGAGAAGCCTACGAGCAGTACTTC; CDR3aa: CASSHQGREAYEQYF
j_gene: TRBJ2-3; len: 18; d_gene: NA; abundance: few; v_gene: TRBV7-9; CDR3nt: TGTGCCAGCAGCTTAGTCCCCTATTCGGCCCGGCGCACAGATACGCAGTATTTT; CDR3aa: CASSLVPYSARRTDTQYF
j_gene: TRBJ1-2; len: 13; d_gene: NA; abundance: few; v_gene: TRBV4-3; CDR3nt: TGCGCCAGCAGCCCAGACCTCGGAGGTGGCTACACCTTC; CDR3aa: CASSPDLGGGYTF
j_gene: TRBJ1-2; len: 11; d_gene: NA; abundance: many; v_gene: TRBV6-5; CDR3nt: TGTGCCAGCAGCCCGGGGGCTGGCTACACCTTC; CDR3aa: CASSPGAGYTF
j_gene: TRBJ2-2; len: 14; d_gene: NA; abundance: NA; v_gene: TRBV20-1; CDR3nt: TGCAGTGCTAGAGATCGGGGGCCCACCGGGGAGCTGTTTTTT; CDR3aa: CSARDRGPTGELFF
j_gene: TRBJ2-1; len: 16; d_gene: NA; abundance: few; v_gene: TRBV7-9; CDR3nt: TGTGCCAGCAGCTTCGGCCAGGGCGTGAAGTACAATGAGCAGTTCTTC; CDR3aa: CASSFGQGVKYNEQFF
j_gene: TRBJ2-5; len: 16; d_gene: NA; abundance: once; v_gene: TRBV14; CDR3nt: TGTGCCAGCAGCCAAGATTGGCGGCCGCGGCAAGAGACCCAGTACTTC; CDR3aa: CASSQDWRPRQETQYF
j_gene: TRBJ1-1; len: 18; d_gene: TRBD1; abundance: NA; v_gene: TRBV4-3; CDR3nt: TGCGCCAGCAGCCAAGACGAGGGGGACAGAGCCCTGAACACTGAAGCTTTCTTT; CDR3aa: CASSQDEGDRALNTEAFF
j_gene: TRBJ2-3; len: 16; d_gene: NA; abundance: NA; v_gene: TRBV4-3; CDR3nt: TGCGCCAGCAGCCAAGATCGGGACCCCTCAGGGGATACGCAGTATTTT; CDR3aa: CASSQDRDPSGDTQYF
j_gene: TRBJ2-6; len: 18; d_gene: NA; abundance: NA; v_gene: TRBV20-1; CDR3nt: TGCAGTGCTAGTAGATTAGGGGGGCTCCCCTCTGGGGCCAACGTCCTGACTTTC; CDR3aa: CSASRLGGLPSGANVLTF
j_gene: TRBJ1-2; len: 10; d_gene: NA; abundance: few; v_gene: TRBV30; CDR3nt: TGTGCCTGGGAGAACTATGGCTACACCTTC; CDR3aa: CAWENYGYTF
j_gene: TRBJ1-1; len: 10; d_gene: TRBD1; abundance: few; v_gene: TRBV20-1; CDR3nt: TGCAGTGCAAGGGACAGGAAAGCTTTCTTT; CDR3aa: CSARDRKAFF
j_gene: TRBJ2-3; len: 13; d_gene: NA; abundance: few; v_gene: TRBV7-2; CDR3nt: TGTGCCTGTGGGGGGCGGGCCAGGGATACGCAGTATTTT; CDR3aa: CACGGRARDTQYF
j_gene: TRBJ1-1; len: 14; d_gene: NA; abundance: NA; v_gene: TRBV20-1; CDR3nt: TGCAGTGCTAGAGGTACCCGGGGTAGCACTGAAGCTTTCTTT; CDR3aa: CSARGTRGSTEAFF
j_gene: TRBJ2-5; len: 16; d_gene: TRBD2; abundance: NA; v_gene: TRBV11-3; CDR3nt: TGTGCCAGCAGCCTAAATAGCGGGGTTGGCCAAGAGACCCAGTACTTC; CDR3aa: CASSLNSGVGQETQYF
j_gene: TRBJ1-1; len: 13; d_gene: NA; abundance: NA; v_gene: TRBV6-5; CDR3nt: TGTGCCAGCATCGGCGTCGACAGGAGGAAAGCTTTCTTT; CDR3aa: CASIGVDRRKAFF
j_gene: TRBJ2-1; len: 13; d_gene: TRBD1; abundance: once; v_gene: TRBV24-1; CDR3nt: TGTGCCACCAGTCAGGACAGGTACAATGAGCAGTTCTTC; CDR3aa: CATSQDRYNEQFF
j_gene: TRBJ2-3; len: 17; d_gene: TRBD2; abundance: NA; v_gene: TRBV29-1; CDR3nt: TGCAGCAGCGGACTAGCGGGGGGGATACCTAGCACAGATACGCAGTATTTT; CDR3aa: CSSGLAGGIPSTDTQYF
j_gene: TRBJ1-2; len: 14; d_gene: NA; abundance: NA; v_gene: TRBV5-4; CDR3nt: TGTGCCAGCAGCACGGAAGGGATCGTCTATGGCTACACCTTC; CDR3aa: CASSTEGIVYGYTF
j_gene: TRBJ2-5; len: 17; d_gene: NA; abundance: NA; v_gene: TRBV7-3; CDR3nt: TGTGCCAGCAGCCCCCTCCCGGTCGTAAGTACCAGAGAGACCCAGTACTTC; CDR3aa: CASSPLPVVSTRETQYF
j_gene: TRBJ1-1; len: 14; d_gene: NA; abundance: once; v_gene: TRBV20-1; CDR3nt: TGCAGTGCTAGCGCGGGGGGACCTGCAGCTGAAGCTTTCTTT; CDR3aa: CSASAGGPAAEAFF
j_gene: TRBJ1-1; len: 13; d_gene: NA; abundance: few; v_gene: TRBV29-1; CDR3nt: TGCAGCGTTGGCAGGGTAACGAACACTGAAGCTTTCTTT; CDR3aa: CSVGRVTNTEAFF
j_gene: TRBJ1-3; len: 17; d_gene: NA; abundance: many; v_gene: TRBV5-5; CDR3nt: TGTGCCAGCAGCCCCGGCGGTCGGGCCTTCTCTGGAAACACCATATATTTT; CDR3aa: CASSPGGRAFSGNTIYF
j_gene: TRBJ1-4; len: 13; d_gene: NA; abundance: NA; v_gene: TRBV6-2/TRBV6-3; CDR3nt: TGTGCCAGCAGTTCGGGGGATTATGAAAAACTGTTTTTT; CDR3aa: CASSSGDYEKLFF
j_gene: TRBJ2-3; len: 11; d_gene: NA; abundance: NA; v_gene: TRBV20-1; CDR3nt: TGCAGTGCTAGAGGCGACGATACGCAGTATTTT; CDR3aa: CSARGDDTQYF
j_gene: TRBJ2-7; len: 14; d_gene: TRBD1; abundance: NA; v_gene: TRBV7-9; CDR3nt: TGTGCCAGCAGCCGACAGGGGGCACCTTACGAGCAGTACTTC; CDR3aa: CASSRQGAPYEQYF
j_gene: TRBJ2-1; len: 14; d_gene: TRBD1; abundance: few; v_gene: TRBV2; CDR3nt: TGTGCCAGGACCCAGGGGGACGGATACAATGAGCAGTTCTTC; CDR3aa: CARTQGDGYNEQFF